The clone carrying this T cell receptor (beta chain) showed up just a few times. These data come from a study of control samples from healthy donors and cancer patients. CDR3 length equals 14 residues. Germline assignment: CDR1 SEHNR and CDR2 FQNEAQ (reference sequence). V was clipped by 5 bases and J by 5 bases, with 12 bases between them. Repertoires were generated with immunoSEQ multiplex PCR, while TCRdb's copy carries only in-frame clones and drops some. The sample shows roughly 180,000 clones, more than 90% of them seen only once. This clonotype originated in a woman aged 35 to 49 in good health. The sequenced sample was blood. The V call is TRBV7-9, the J call TRBJ1-4, with unresolved D. As DNA, the CDR3 is TGTGCCAGCAGCCCCTGGAGCCTAAATGAAAAACTGTTTTTT. This gives the protein CASSPWSLNEKLFF.